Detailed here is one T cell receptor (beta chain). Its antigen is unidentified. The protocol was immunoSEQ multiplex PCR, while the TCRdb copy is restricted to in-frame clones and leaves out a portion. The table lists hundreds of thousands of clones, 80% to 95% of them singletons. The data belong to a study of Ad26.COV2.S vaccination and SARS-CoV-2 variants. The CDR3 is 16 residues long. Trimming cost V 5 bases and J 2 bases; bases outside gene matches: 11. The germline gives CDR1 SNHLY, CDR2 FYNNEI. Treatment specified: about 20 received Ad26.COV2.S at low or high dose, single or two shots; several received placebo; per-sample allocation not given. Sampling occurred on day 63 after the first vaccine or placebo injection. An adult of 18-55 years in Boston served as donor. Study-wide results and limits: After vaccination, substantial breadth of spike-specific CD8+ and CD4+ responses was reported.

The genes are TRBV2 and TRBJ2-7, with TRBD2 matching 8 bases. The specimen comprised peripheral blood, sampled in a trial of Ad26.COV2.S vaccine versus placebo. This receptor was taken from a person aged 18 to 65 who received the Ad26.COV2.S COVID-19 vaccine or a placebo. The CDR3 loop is CASSQTVAGRPYEQYF. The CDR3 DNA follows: TGTGCCAGCAGTCAGACAGTAGCGGGACGACCCTACGAGCAGTACTTC.